This entry lists 16 T cell receptor beta chains sequenced from one sample in a study of vaccination and CD4 T cells after COVID-19. Treatment described: roughly 10-day PBMC culture with coronavirus spike peptide pools or control peptides (ViraFEST assay). Antigen specificity for these receptors is unknown. An Oncomine TCR Beta short-read assay was used to sequence the DNA from cultured CD4+ T cells. TCRdb itself ran the PCR reads through MiXCR, one entry per CDR3 protein. Of roughly 20,000 distinct CDR3 sequences in the sample, 60% were seen once. The sequenced sample was CD4+ T cells from blood, cultured in vitro, obtained after SARS-CoV-2 vaccination. These receptors all stem from a human donor who had recovered from COVID-19.

The chain carries TRBV20-1 and TRBJ2-7, with a weak D call TRBD1 (5 bases). The V and J ends lost 8 bases and 5 bases respectively, with 19 bases between them. This CDR3 has 13 amino acids. CDR1 is DFQATT, CDR2 SNEGSKA, per germline (reference sequence). CDR3 region: CSPLRSQGHEQYF. For the CDR3, the DNA is TGCAGTCCACTACGCAGCCAGGGCCACGAGCAGTACTTC.

This clonotype was seen a handful of times. The rearrangement links TRBV20-1 to TRBJ2-1; 12 bases agree with TRBD2. V dropped 2 bases and J dropped 7; count of bases not matched to a gene: 3. Looked up from germline, CDR1 is DFQATT and CDR2 is SNEGSKA (reference sequence). The CDR3 sequence is 14 residues long. The CDR3 DNA is TGCAGTGCTAGACGGCTAGCGGGAGGGAATGAGCAGTTCTTC. This gives the protein CSARRLAGGNEQFF.

The genes are TRBV28 and TRBJ1-1, with TRBD1 matching 8 bases. The ends lost 2 bases at V and 4 bases at J; junction bases unmatched: 3. The CDR3 is 14 amino acids. CDR1 and CDR2 from the germline V gene are MDHEN and SYDVKM. The CDR3 sequence: CASSLTGGATEAFF. Written as DNA, the CDR3 is TGTGCCAGCAGTTTAACAGGGGGGGCCACTGAAGCTTTCTTT.

The V call is TRBV6-1, the J call TRBJ2-7; D unresolved. This CDR3 is built from 11 residues. Germline values: CDR1 MNHNS, CDR2 SASEGT. Trimming cost V 2 bases and J 7 bases, with 6 bases left between them. The CDR3 DNA is TGTGCCAGCAGTGAATTTGGGGAGCAGTACTTC. It specifies CASSEFGEQYF.

The genes are TRBV6-1 and TRBJ1-1, with D possibly TRBD1 on 6 matching bases. Germline V gene sequence: CDR1 MNHNS, CDR2 SASEGT. V shed 10 bases and J shed 3 bases, with 15 bases lying between them. The CDR3 is 13 residues long. CDR3 nucleotide sequence: TGTGCCACTACTCGGGGGCGCGACACTGAAGCTTTCTTT. Translating gives CATTRGRDTEAFF.

The V and J genes are TRBV28 and TRBJ1-1; 10 bases fit TRBD1. CDR1 and CDR2 from the germline V gene are MDHEN and SYDVKM. The V segment lost 6 bases and the J segment 1 base; nucleotides outside the gene matches: 5. The CDR3 is 15 amino acids. As DNA, the CDR3 is TGTGCCAGCAGGTACGGGGACAGGGGGAACACTGAAGCTTTCTTT. Its protein product is CASRYGDRGNTEAFF. The complete variable domain, with remaining parts taken from reference TRBV28 and TRBJ1-1, reads DVKVTQSSRYLVKRTGEKVFLECVQDMDHENMFWYRQDPGLGLRLIYFSYDVKMKEKGDIPEGYSVSREKKERFSLILESASTNQTSMYLCASRYGDRGNTEAFFGQGTRLTVV.

The chain couples TRBV12-5 to TRBJ2-7; TRBD1 aligns across 11 bases. CDR3 length equals 16 residues. Germline CDR1 is LGHNT and CDR2 is FRNRAP. Trimming cost V 0 bases and J 6 bases; bases outside gene matches: 7. The CDR3 is CASGLVVGQGAVEQYF. The CDR3 DNA reads as TGTGCTAGTGGTTTGGTAGTTGGACAGGGGGCTGTCGAGCAGTACTTC.

V is TRBV19 and J is TRBJ1-1; TRBD1 is a possible D gene (5 bases). The CDR3 extends over 14 amino acids. Deletions cut 1 base from V and 4 bases from J, with 10 bases between. Per germline, CDR1 LNHDA and CDR2 SQIVND (reference sequence). DNA of the CDR3: TGTGCCAGTAGTATAGGTTTCAGGGTCACTGAAGCTTTCTTT. Encoded protein: CASSIGFRVTEAFF.

The rearrangement links TRBV5-4 to TRBJ2-5, with D hard to call. CDR3 length: 12 amino acids. The V gene lost 0 bases and the J gene lost 0 bases, with 0 bases spanning the gap. Germline loops: CDR1 SGHNT, CDR2 YYREEE (reference sequence). CDR3 sequence reads: CASSLDQETQYF. Here the CDR3 DNA reads TGTGCCAGCAGCTTGGACCAAGAGACCCAGTACTTC.

This clonotype was seen more than once but under ten times. The limits of the CDR3 on the DNA are not certain, so only TCRdb's listed CDR3 is given. The chain combines TRBV6-1 with TRBJ1-1; the table's TRBD1 call for D was not verified on the DNA. The CDR3 is 13 amino acids long, termini counted. From germline, CDR1 is MNHNS and CDR2 SASEGT. The CDR3 loop is CASILDRGTEAFF.

This chain links TRBV5-1 with TRBJ2-5; D might be TRBD1 (5 bases). V was clipped by 3 bases and J by 4 bases, with 22 bases between them. CDR1 is SGHRS and CDR2 is YFSETQ in the germline V gene. The CDR3 is 17 amino acids. CDR3 in DNA: TGCGCCAGCAGCTCCACACTGGGCCAGGGTTTACGAGAGACCCAGTACTTC. It translates to CASSSTLGQGLRETQYF.

This clonotype rates as medium-sized. J is TRBJ2-7 and V is TRBV19; 9 bases are shared with TRBD1. From germline, CDR1 is LNHDA and CDR2 SQIVND (reference sequence). The ends lost 3 bases at V and 4 bases at J; junction bases unmatched: 7. This CDR3 spans 15 amino acids. Written as DNA, the CDR3 is TGTGCCAGTAGTATCCCAGGACAGGGGATGTACGAGCAGTACTTC. Translated: CASSIPGQGMYEQYF.

The V and J genes are TRBV20-1 and TRBJ2-4, with 9 bases lining up with TRBD1. CDR1 and CDR2 (germline): DFQATT, SNEGSKA (reference sequence). V lost 6 bases, J lost 3 bases, and 3 bases stayed unmatched. This CDR3 comprises 13 residues. The CDR3 DNA is TGCAGTGCACCGACAGGGGGCAAAAACATTCAGTACTTC. It encodes CSAPTGGKNIQYF.

This chain joins TRBV30 and TRBJ1-1; TRBD1 agrees at 8 bases. Unmatched junction bases numbered 3, after V lost 4 bases and J lost 2 bases. This CDR3 is 13 amino acids long. Germline V gene lookup returns CDR1 GTSNPN and CDR2 SVGIG (reference sequence). The CDR3 bases are TGTGCCTGGACCGGGACAGGAAACACTGAAGCTTTCTTT. Encoded protein: CAWTGTGNTEAFF.

V is TRBV6-1 and J is TRBJ2-7; D is unclear. The CDR3 spans 16 residues. The V gene's germline CDR1 is MNHNS and CDR2 SASEGT. V was clipped by 5 bases and J by 2 bases, with 19 bases between them. The chain's CDR3 is CASSQKPDSATYEQYF. The DNA for the CDR3 is TGTGCCAGCAGTCAAAAACCCGATTCGGCCACCTACGAGCAGTACTTC.

This clonotype turned up a few times. V and J are TRBV6-2 or TRBV6-3 and TRBJ2-3, with a possible D match to TRBD1 (6 bases). CDR3 length equals 12 residues. Trimming took 6 bases from V and 4 from J, leaving 8 bases between them. Germline V gene sequence: CDR1 MNHEY, CDR2 SVGEGT. For the CDR3, the DNA is TGTGCCAGCAGGAAGGGGGCAGATACGCAGTATTTT. Translating it yields CASRKGADTQYF.